This T cell receptor beta chain was found in a study of T cell responses to AZD1222 COVID-19 vaccine. Trimming left V 7 bases short and J 4 bases short, with 13 bases between. Per the germline V gene, CDR1 is LGHDT and CDR2 is YNNKEL (reference sequence). The CDR3 totals 14 residues. The table came from immunoSEQ multiplex PCR; TCRdb's copy has only in-frame clones and leaves some out. The table lists around 150,000 clones, 90% of them singletons. This receptor was taken from an adult in good health. The chain has TRBV3-1 (or the pseudogene TRBV3-2) and TRBJ1-4; D is possibly TRBD1 (5 bases). Sequencing was performed on peripheral blood, taken on day 0 of AZD1222 vaccination. The CDR3 loop is CASTLQRGNEKLFF. The DNA of the CDR3 is TGTGCCAGCACCCTCCAGAGGGGTAATGAAAAACTGTTTTTT.